This T cell receptor beta chain was sequenced during a study of blood T cell repertoires in COVID-19. The CDR3 consists of 15 residues. Germline CDR1 reads LNHDA; CDR2 reads SQIVND (reference sequence). The V end was cut by 0 bases, the J end by 1 base, with 9 bases between. Using immunoSEQ multiplex PCR, the repertoire was profiled, and TCRdb retains in-frame clones only, with some absent. The sample has 100,000 to 130,000 clones, approximately 88% seen once. The material sequenced was peripheral blood. The receptor's source is a man between 45 and 60 years old with active or convalescent COVID-19. The rearrangement joins TRBV19 to TRBJ1-1; no definite D call. In DNA, the CDR3 is TGTGCCAGTAGTATAGATCGGAGAGAGAACACTGAAGCTTTCTTT. Encoded protein: CASSIDRRENTEAFF.